The present T cell receptor (beta chain) was sequenced within a study of T cell repertoires in cytomegalovirus infection. About the study: CMV infection and matching HLA type were both indicated by public TCR beta signatures.

Each CDR3 protein gets one entry after TCRdb re-called the reads with MiXCR. The data hold some 300,000 distinct CDR3 sequences, with 17% observed a single time. This clonotype was recorded many times. Its antigen is undetermined. Study outcomes and limitations: CMV-specific TCR beta clonotypes restricted by HLA-C were the ones dominating the ex vivo response. Using cumulative public TCR beta family frequency, the authors identified those who carried CMV together with the relevant HLA.

The CDR3 has 17 residues. Looked up from germline, CDR1 is SGHAT and CDR2 is FQNNGV. V was trimmed by 0 bases and J by 2 bases, leaving 11 bases between them. The genes are TRBV11-2 and TRBJ2-6; D remains ambiguous. Sequencing was done on a sample of PBMCs. The TCR was taken from a human donor in good health (CMV status not recorded). Some clones in this sample may be carry-over from other donors' samples. In DNA, the CDR3 is TGTGCCAGCAGCTTAGATTTAGGGTTGCCTGGGGCCAACGTCCTGACTTTC. This encodes CASSLDLGLPGANVLTF. Supplemented by reference TRBV11-2 and TRBJ2-6, the full variable domain reads EAGVAQSPRYKIIEKRQSVAFWCNPISGHATLYWYQQILGQGPKLLIQFQNNGVVDDSQLPKDRFSAERLKGVDSTLKIQPAKLEDSAVYLCASSLDLGLPGANVLTFGAGSRLTVL.